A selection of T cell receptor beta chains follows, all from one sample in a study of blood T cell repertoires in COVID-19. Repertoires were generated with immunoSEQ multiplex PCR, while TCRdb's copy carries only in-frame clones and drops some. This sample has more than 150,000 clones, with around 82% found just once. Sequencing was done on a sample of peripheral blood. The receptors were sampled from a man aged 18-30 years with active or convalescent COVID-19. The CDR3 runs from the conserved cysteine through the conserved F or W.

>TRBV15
CATSRDRWGTLTDTQYF
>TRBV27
CASSSYKNSPLHF
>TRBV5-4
CASSLVGLAETQYF
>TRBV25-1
CASSMEMYNEQFF
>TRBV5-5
CASSQGQGAPNEQFF
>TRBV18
CASSESGGQADTQYF
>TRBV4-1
CASSQVGRGTGELFF
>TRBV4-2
CASSQDWSRVPYEQYF
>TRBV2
CASSDRGYEQYF
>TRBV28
CASSRGGTGANGYTF
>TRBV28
CATRGQGEGEKLFF
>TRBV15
CATSRLAGGTYNEQFF
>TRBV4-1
CASSLTEIYEQYF
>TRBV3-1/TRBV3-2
CASRSTSGRPTGELFF
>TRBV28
CASLWSGNTGELFF
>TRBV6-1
CASSVRTTGDPYGYTF
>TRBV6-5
CASSYGRTEAFF
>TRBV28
CASSFSIGQGDEKLFF
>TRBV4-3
CASSLQVYKDSRRVIHF
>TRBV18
CASSPIPSGPSSYEQYF
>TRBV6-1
CASSEQGEYSNQPQHF
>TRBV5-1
CASSREGQGDGETQYF
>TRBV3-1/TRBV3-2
CASSHSSTEAFF
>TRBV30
CAWSVPGQGQNEKLFF
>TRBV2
CASLPLRRTMNSYEQYF